The rows below give T cell receptor beta chains drawn from one sample of a study of blood T cells in healthy people across ages. TCRdb passed the 5' RACE reads through MiXCR, listing each CDR3 protein once. Among some 880,000 distinct CDR3 sequences listed, about 34% were seen once. Source material: blood. All receptors derive from a man younger than 35 in good health. The CDR3 runs from the conserved cysteine through the conserved F or W. A D gene is named only where the DNA matches it firmly. Rows give clone size only sometimes, using once, few, many, or a class for an expanded clone.

size: few
V: TRBV29-1
D: TRBD2
J: TRBJ2-2
DNA: TGCAGCGTCGGGTTCGGGACTACCCTAGGCACCGGGGAGCTGTTTTTT
CDR3: CSVGFGTTLGTGELFF

size: .
V: TRBV10-3
D: TRBD2
J: TRBJ2-3
DNA: TGTGCCATCAGTGAGGTTAATAGCGGGAGCACAGATACGCAGTATTTT
CDR3: CAISEVNSGSTDTQYF

size: .
V: TRBV24-1
D: .
J: TRBJ2-3
DNA: TGTGCCACCAGTGAAGCTCGCACAGATACGCAGTATTTT
CDR3: CATSEARTDTQYF

size: .
V: TRBV9
D: .
J: TRBJ1-1
DNA: TGTGCCAGCAGCGTTGGACAAACGAACACTGAAGTTTTCTTT
CDR3: CASSVGQTNTEVFF

size: few
V: TRBV10-3
D: .
J: TRBJ1-3
DNA: TGTGCCATCAGTGACGGGGAAGGATCTGGAAACACCATATATTTT
CDR3: CAISDGEGSGNTIYF

size: .
V: TRBV4-3
D: TRBD2
J: TRBJ2-3
DNA: TGCGCCAGCAGCCCCGGACTAGCGTCCCAAGATACGCAGTATTTT
CDR3: CASSPGLASQDTQYF

size: few
V: TRBV6-6
D: .
J: TRBJ2-4
DNA: TGTGCCAGCAGTTACCGGGCAGCCGTTGAAAACATTCAGTACTTC
CDR3: CASSYRAAVENIQYF

size: .
V: TRBV6-1
D: .
J: TRBJ1-1
DNA: TGTGCCAGCAGTGTCGACCCCCAAAACACTGAAGCTTTCTTT
CDR3: CASSVDPQNTEAFF

size: few
V: TRBV27
D: .
J: TRBJ1-4
DNA: TGTGCCAGCAGTTCCCTAGGGGATTCAACTAATGAAAAACTGTTTTTT
CDR3: CASSSLGDSTNEKLFF

size: many
V: TRBV7-2
D: .
J: TRBJ2-5
DNA: TGTGCCAGCAGCCACCTGGACTACTTCGAACAGGGATATGAGGGCCAGTACTTC
CDR3: CASSHLDYFEQGYEGQYF

size: .
V: TRBV7-9
D: TRBD2
J: TRBJ2-1
DNA: TGTGCCAGCAGCGTAAAGACTAGCGGTAATGAGCAGTTCTTC
CDR3: CASSVKTSGNEQFF

size: .
V: TRBV20-1
D: .
J: TRBJ2-2
DNA: TGCAGTGCTAGTCTCGTCAACACCGGGGAGCTGTTTTTT
CDR3: CSASLVNTGELFF

size: .
V: TRBV7-2
D: .
J: TRBJ1-5
DNA: TGTGCCAGCAGCTTGGAGGGTTTCAAGCCCCAGCATTTT
CDR3: CASSLEGFKPQHF

size: few
V: TRBV7-3
D: TRBD2
J: TRBJ2-1
DNA: TGTGCCAGCAGCTTAATTGGGACTAGCGGGAAGAGCTCCTACAATGAGCAGTTCTTC
CDR3: CASSLIGTSGKSSYNEQFF

size: few
V: TRBV20-1
D: TRBD1
J: TRBJ2-3
DNA: TGCAGTGCTGGACCGGGACAGGGATACACAGATACGCAGTATTTT
CDR3: CSAGPGQGYTDTQYF